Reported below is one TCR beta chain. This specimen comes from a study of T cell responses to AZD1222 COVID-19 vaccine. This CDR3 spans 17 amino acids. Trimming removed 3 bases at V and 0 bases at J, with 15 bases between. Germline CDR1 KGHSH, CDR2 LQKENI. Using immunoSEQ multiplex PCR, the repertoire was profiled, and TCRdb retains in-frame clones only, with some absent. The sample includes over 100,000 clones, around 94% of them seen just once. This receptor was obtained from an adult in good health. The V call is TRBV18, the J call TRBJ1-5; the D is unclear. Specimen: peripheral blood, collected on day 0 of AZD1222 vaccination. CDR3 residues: CASSPAAGPFSNQPQHF. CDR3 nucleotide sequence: TGTGCCAGCTCACCCGCGGCCGGACCATTTAGCAATCAGCCCCAGCATTTT.